The 13 T cell receptor beta chains listed next were all sequenced from one sample in a study of blood T cell repertoires in COVID-19. The assay was immunoSEQ multiplex PCR, and TCRdb's table has in-frame clones only and misses some. The data contain approximately 140,000 clones, less than 90% of them singletons. Sequencing was done on a sample of PBMCs or T cells enriched from blood (not recorded which). These receptors were collected from a man aged 40-55 years with acute COVID-19.

This rearrangement joins TRBV19 to TRBJ1-5; tentative D call: TRBD1 (6 bases). The CDR3 extends over 17 amino acids. Looked up from germline, CDR1 is LNHDA and CDR2 is SQIVND (reference sequence). Trimming took 4 bases from V and 3 from J, leaving 19 bases between them. The CDR3 DNA is TGTGCCAGTAGTACTCGTGGGGACATATACCCCAATCAGCCCCAGCATTTT. It is translated as CASSTRGDIYPNQPQHF.

The J gene is TRBJ2-7, the V gene TRBV15, with D possibly TRBD2 on 6 matching bases. This CDR3 is 14 amino acids long. Trimming took 0 bases from V and 3 from J, leaving 9 bases between them. Germline CDR1 is LNHNV and CDR2 is YYDKDF (reference sequence). CDR3 bases: TGTGCCACCAGCAGAGAAGGGACTCTCTACGAGCAGTACTTC. The encoded protein is CATSREGTLYEQYF.

The rearrangement uses TRBV7-9 and TRBJ2-5, with D perhaps TRBD2 (6 bases). Per the germline V gene, CDR1 is SEHNR and CDR2 is FQNEAQ (reference sequence). The V gene lost 5 bases and the J gene lost 5 bases, with 21 bases spanning the gap. The CDR3 runs to 16 residues. The CDR3 nucleotides are TGTGCCAGCAGCCCCTACGGAGGGCACGCATTGGAGACCCAGTACTTC. It translates to CASSPYGGHALETQYF.

The rearrangement joins TRBV5-6 to TRBJ2-3; 9 bases are shared with TRBD2. Germline CDR1 and CDR2: SGHDT and YYEEEE. The V gene end was trimmed by 4 bases and the J gene end by 0 bases; junction bases not matched to a gene: 6. CDR3 size: 16 residues. The CDR3 DNA sequence: TGTGCCAGCAGCCCACTAGCGGGCAAGAGCACAGATACGCAGTATTTT. Protein sequence: CASSPLAGKSTDTQYF.

The rearrangement joins TRBV11-3 to TRBJ2-4, with D possibly being TRBD1 (6 bases). Trimming took off 6 bases at V and 6 bases at J, with 18 bases between the two ends. This CDR3 is built from 15 residues. CDR1 is SGHNT and CDR2 is YENEEA in the germline V gene. CDR3 nucleotide sequence: TGTGCCAGCAGGTGGATACAGGGAGTCGGAAACATTCAGTACTTC. Translated, it gives CASRWIQGVGNIQYF.

The chain combines TRBV18 with TRBJ1-1; no reliable D call. The CDR3 sequence is 15 residues long. In germline, CDR1 is KGHSH, CDR2 LQKENI. V was cut by 0 bases and J by 10 bases, with 18 bases left in between. In nucleotides, the CDR3 is TGTGCCAGCTCACCACCGGAGGGCTTCCCGGTGAGAGCTTTCTTT. It codes for CASSPPEGFPVRAFF.

V and J are TRBV29-1 and TRBJ1-2, with a possible D match to TRBD1 (6 bases). Trimming removed 6 bases from V and 1 base from J, with 15 bases in between. The CDR3 is 14 residues long. In germline, CDR1 is SQVTM, CDR2 ANQGSEA. This CDR3 is CSVVTGRLNYGYTF. CDR3 coding DNA: TGCAGCGTCGTGACAGGTCGTCTTAACTATGGCTACACCTTC.

The chain has TRBV30 and TRBJ1-2; 8 bases align to TRBD1. CDR1 is GTSNPN and CDR2 is SVGIG in the germline V gene (reference sequence). The trim removed 3 bases at V and 5 bases at J, leaving 8 bases unmatched. CDR3 length: 14 amino acids. In nucleotides, the CDR3 is TGTGCCTGGAGGGGGACCGGGACAGGTTATGGCTACACCTTC. It specifies CAWRGTGTGYGYTF.

The genes are TRBV5-1 and TRBJ2-7; TRBD2 matches 7 bases. J was trimmed by 2 bases and V by 3 bases; bases with no gene match: 8. Germline CDR1 reads SGHRS; CDR2 reads YFSETQ. CDR3 size: 15 residues. CDR3 in DNA: TGCGCCAGCAGCTCCAGACTAGCTCTGACCTACGAGCAGTACTTC. Amino acids: CASSSRLALTYEQYF.

The genes are TRBV10-1 and TRBJ2-3, with 7 bases identical to TRBD2. Germline loops: CDR1 WNHNN, CDR2 SYGVQD (reference sequence). Trimming took 0 bases from V and 2 from J; bases not matched to a gene: 17. The CDR3 extends over 20 amino acids. CDR3 coding DNA: TGCGCCAGCAGTGAGTCGAGGGGTAGGGAGGGTTATTTCCCCACAGATACGCAGTATTTT. Translation: CASSESRGREGYFPTDTQYF.

The V and J genes are TRBV24-1 and TRBJ2-1; TRBD1 matches at 8 bases. Germline lookup yields CDR1 KGHDR and CDR2 SFDVKD. Germline trimming cut 2 bases from V and 8 bases from J; bases unmatched to any gene: 10. The CDR3 totals 16 residues. The CDR3 sequence is CATSDSSPGQEDEQFF. CDR3 bases: TGTGCCACCAGTGATTCCTCGCCGGGACAGGAGGATGAGCAGTTCTTC.

This clone was seen a single time. The V and J genes are TRBV27 and TRBJ2-1, with 10 positions matching TRBD1. The CDR3 spans 16 residues. The germline V gene has CDR1 MNHEY and CDR2 SMNVEV (reference sequence). Trimming took 3 bases from V and 1 from J; bases not matched to a gene: 3. CDR3 sequence (DNA): TGTGCCAGCAGTTTTGTGGGACAGGGGTCCTACAATGAGCAGTTCTTC. Protein: CASSFVGQGSYNEQFF.

This rearrangement joins TRBV5-5 to TRBJ2-2, with 9 bases identical to TRBD1. Per germline, CDR1 SGHKS and CDR2 YYEKEE (reference sequence). The CDR3 covers 16 residues. Trimming at V came to 3 bases and at J to 4 bases, leaving 7 bases not matched to a gene. DNA for the CDR3: TGTGCCAGCAGCTCGGGACAGGGAGTGAGCACCGGGGAGCTGTTTTTT. Protein sequence: CASSSGQGVSTGELFF.